Presented here are 7 T cell receptor beta chains from one specimen sequenced in a study of T cells after yellow fever vaccination. From the 5' RACE reads, TCRdb called clonotypes with MiXCR, one entry per CDR3 protein. The sample records fewer than 400,000 distinct CDR3 sequences, around 6.5% being singletons. The input for sequencing was PBMCs, taken 5 days after the yellow fever booster vaccination. These TCRs come from a man aged 25-45 years who received the YFV17D yellow fever vaccine.

This clonotype has a count of ten or more. V is TRBV7-2 and J is TRBJ2-7; TRBD2 matches at 11 bases. The CDR3 loop spans 14 amino acids. Germline V lookup: CDR1 SGHTA, CDR2 FQGNSA. V lost 10 bases to trimming and J lost 2 bases; unmatched junction nucleotides: 7. As DNA, the CDR3 is TGTGCCACCACTCTAGCGGGAGGAACCTACGAGCAGTACTTC. Amino acid sequence: CATTLAGGTYEQYF.

This clonotype was recorded a few times. The gene calls are TRBV15 and TRBJ1-6; tentatively, D is TRBD1 (5 bases). V was trimmed by 1 base and J by 10 bases, leaving 14 bases between them. Germline assignment: CDR1 LNHNV and CDR2 YYDKDF (reference sequence). This CDR3 region has 15 residues. CDR3 DNA sequence: TGTGCCACCAGCAGAGGGGGGGGATCGGTCTCACCCCTCCACTTT. As protein: CATSRGGGSVSPLHF.

The chain carries TRBV20-1 and TRBJ2-1; the match to TRBD2 covers 8 bases. The V gene end was trimmed by 6 bases and the J gene end by 6 bases; junction bases not matched to a gene: 13. CDR1 and CDR2 (germline): DFQATT, SNEGSKA (reference sequence). CDR3 length: 15 amino acids. The chain's CDR3 is CSARERGRSLNEQFF. CDR3 in DNA: TGCAGTGCAAGGGAACGCGGGAGGTCACTCAATGAGCAGTTCTTC.

This clonotype was seen a few times. J is TRBJ2-5 and V is TRBV30; the match to TRBD1 covers 7 bases. Trimming cost V 3 bases and J 2 bases; bases outside gene matches: 15. CDR1 and CDR2 (germline): GTSNPN, SVGIG (reference sequence). This CDR3 is 17 amino acids long. The CDR3 nucleotides read TGTGCCTGGAGCGCGATCCGACAGGGAGTGATGCAAGAGACCCAGTACTTC. Its translation: CAWSAIRQGVMQETQYF.

This clonotype was seen more than once but under ten times. Here the CDR3 reads CASSTEQAAYEQYF. DNA of the CDR3: TGCGCCAGCAGCACAGAGCAGGCAGCCTACGAGCAGTACTTC. The chain is built from TRBV5-1 and TRBJ2-7; no definite D call. The germline V gene has CDR1 SGHRS and CDR2 YFSETQ. CDR3 size: 14 residues. V shed 4 bases and J shed 2 bases, with 13 bases lying between them.

CDR3 sequence (DNA): TGTGCCAGCAGCCACCCAGGGGGCGGCTATGGCTACACCTTC. This translates into CASSHPGGGYGYTF. The chain carries TRBV3-1 and TRBJ1-2, with 8 bases lining up with TRBD1. Per germline, CDR1 LGHDT and CDR2 YNNKEL (reference sequence). This CDR3 region has 14 residues. J was trimmed by 4 bases and V by 3 bases; bases with no gene match: 4.

J is TRBJ2-1 and V is TRBV7-8; TRBD1 or TRBD2 may be the D gene (5 bases each). The V and J ends lost 6 bases and 4 bases respectively, with 19 bases between them. Looked up from germline, CDR1 is SGHVS and CDR2 is FQNEAQ. CDR3 length: 16 amino acids. The CDR3, as DNA: TGTGCCAGCAGAGCCCGGGACGGAAGAAGGTACAATGAGCAGTTCTTC. Protein product: CASRARDGRRYNEQFF.